This is a list of T cell receptor beta chains from one sample in a study of PD-1 blockade in classical Hodgkin lymphoma. The assay was immunoSEQ multiplex PCR, and TCRdb's table has in-frame clones only and misses some. The sample carries under 15,000 clones, around 80% recorded once. The sample here was peripheral blood mononuclear cells (PBMCs), taken at baseline. The receptor source for this set is a human donor with classical Hodgkin lymphoma. CDR3s include the opening cysteine and the closing phenylalanine or tryptophan. Fields, in order: V gene, J gene, clone size, D gene, CDR3 protein, CDR3 DNA. The D gene is left open where the match is weak. Clone size is shown for a subset of rows, as once, few, many or a class of expanded clone.

>TRBV19|TRBJ2-3|NA|NA
CASSILGQTQYF
TGTGCCAGTAGTATTTTAGGGCAAACGCAGTATTTT
>TRBV6-5|TRBJ1-2|NA|NA
CASSYGRLANYGYTF
TGTGCCAGCAGTTACGGACGGTTAGCTAACTATGGCTACACCTTC
>TRBV18|TRBJ1-2|NA|NA
CASSDLTKGYTF
TGTGCCAGCTCAGACCTGACGAAGGGCTACACCTTC
>TRBV4-3|TRBJ1-2|NA|NA
CASSQDLSGIYGYTF
TGCGCCAGCAGCCAAGATTTGTCCGGGATTTATGGCTACACCTTC
>TRBV19|TRBJ1-2|NA|NA
CASTNTPNYGYTF
TGTGCCAGTACCAATACACCTAACTATGGCTACACCTTC
>TRBV4-1|TRBJ2-7|NA|NA
CASSQVGGEVEQYF
TGCGCCAGCAGCCAAGTGGGCGGGGAGGTCGAGCAGTACTTC
>TRBV2|TRBJ2-3|NA|NA
CASSVTPLSVDTQYF
TGTGCCAGCAGTGTTACGCCGTTAAGTGTAGATACGCAGTATTTT
>TRBV6-5|TRBJ2-5|NA|NA
CASSYSPEETQYF
TGTGCCAGCAGTTACTCGCCAGAAGAGACCCAGTACTTC
>TRBV18|TRBJ1-1|few|NA
CASSPQQEGTEAFF
TGTGCCAGCTCACCACAACAAGAGGGCACTGAAGCTTTCTTT
>TRBV30|TRBJ2-2|NA|NA
CAWSRQVGAAGELFF
TGTGCCTGGAGCCGCCAAGTGGGGGCCGCGGGGGAGCTGTTTTTT
>TRBV5-1|TRBJ2-5|once|NA
CASSLAQETQYF
TGCGCCAGCAGCTTGGCACAAGAGACCCAGTACTTC
>TRBV6-6|TRBJ2-7|NA|NA
CASSTTGYEQYF
TGTGCCAGCAGTACGACTGGATACGAGCAGTACTTC